The 20 T cell receptor beta chains below were found in one sample sequenced in a study of T cell responses to AZD1222 COVID-19 vaccine. Clones were read by immunoSEQ multiplex PCR, and TCRdb kept only the in-frame ones, dropping some. The table has around 140,000 clones, 85% seen once; the top ten hold 7.9%. The input for sequencing was peripheral blood, taken 28 days after the second dose of the MenACWY control vaccine. The receptor set was obtained from an adult who received the MenACWY meningococcal vaccine as a control.

This clone came up once. V and J are TRBV6-5 and TRBJ1-2; the match to TRBD1 covers 10 bases. The CDR3 spans 13 residues. Per the germline V gene, CDR1 is MNHEY and CDR2 is SVGAGI. Unmatched junction bases numbered 5, after V lost 6 bases and J lost 7 bases. The CDR3 here is CASRGQGKGGYTF. CDR3 sequence (DNA): TGTGCCAGCAGGGGACAGGGGAAGGGTGGCTACACCTTC.

This sequence joins TRBV7-2 and TRBJ2-7; a weak D match, TRBD2 (5 bases). V dropped 4 bases and J dropped 7 bases, with 11 bases sitting between them. Per the germline V gene, CDR1 is SGHTA and CDR2 is FQGNSA. This CDR3 comprises 12 residues. CDR3 bases: TGTGCCAGCAGCTCCAGGACTCTTGAGCAGTACTTC. This sequence encodes CASSSRTLEQYF.

The chain joins TRBV27 to TRBJ2-3, with D perhaps assigned TRBD1 or TRBD2 (5 bases each). V was trimmed by 7 bases and J by 8 bases, leaving 22 bases between them. The germline V gene has CDR1 MNHEY and CDR2 SMNVEV (reference sequence). The CDR3 is 15 amino acids. The CDR3 spells CASTSPGRAYGTQYF. CDR3 nucleotide sequence: TGTGCCAGCACCTCTCCGGGACGGGCCTATGGTACGCAGTATTTT.

The genes are TRBV12-3 or TRBV12-4 and TRBJ2-1; 8 bases are a match to TRBD1. V trimming: 4 bases; J trimming: 14 bases; junction bases outside the gene matches: 7. CDR3 length: 12 residues. Written as DNA, the CDR3 is TGTGCCAGCAGTTCGGACAGGGCTATGAAGTTCTTC. Protein: CASSSDRAMKFF.

As DNA, the CDR3 is TGTGCCAGCACGGGTCTATTAGTCGGGGAGCAGTACTTC. This sequence encodes CASTGLLVGEQYF. This sequence joins TRBV3-1 (or the pseudogene TRBV3-2) and TRBJ2-7; D remains unclear. Germline V gene lookup returns CDR1 LGHDT and CDR2 YNNKEL (reference sequence). The CDR3 loop spans 13 amino acids. The V end lost 7 bases, the J end lost 7 bases, and 17 bases lay between the germline ends.

This chain connects TRBV5-6 to TRBJ1-5; 7 bases agree with TRBD1. Trimming at V came to 4 bases and at J to 5 bases, leaving 6 bases not matched to a gene. Per the germline V gene, CDR1 is SGHDT and CDR2 is YYEEEE. The CDR3 loop spans 14 amino acids. The CDR3 sequence: CASSLTTGDQPQHF. CDR3 in DNA: TGTGCCAGCAGCCTCACTACAGGGGATCAGCCCCAGCATTTT.

This clone was counted a single time. This chain links TRBV2 with TRBJ2-1; TRBD2 aligns across 10 bases. V shed 7 bases and J 8 bases; nucleotides not matched to a gene: 8. Per germline, CDR1 SNHLY and CDR2 FYNNEI. CDR3 size: 14 residues. The CDR3 DNA follows: TGTGCCAGCATGCCTAGCGGGGGATTCGATGAGCAGTTCTTC. It encodes CASMPSGGFDEQFF.

V gene TRBV2 combines with J gene TRBJ1-5; D unclear. The germline gives CDR1 SNHLY, CDR2 FYNNEI. The CDR3 runs to 14 residues. Deletions cut 1 base from V and 3 bases from J, with 7 bases between. The CDR3 DNA reads TGTGCCAGCAGTGAAGAGAGGATCAATCAGCCCCAGCATTTT. Translating it yields CASSEERINQPQHF.

The CDR3 reads CASSLSAAGELHTQYF. DNA for the CDR3: TGTGCCAGCAGCTTAAGTGCGGCGGGGGAGCTCCATACGCAGTATTTT. The V and J genes are TRBV7-3 and TRBJ2-3; 7 positions agree with TRBD2. The CDR3 length is 16 residues. Per the germline V gene, CDR1 is SGHTA and CDR2 is FQGTGA. The ends lost 1 base at V and 7 bases at J; junction bases unmatched: 11.

The chain is built from TRBV12-2 and TRBJ2-1. TRBV12-2 is given as a pseudogene. This CDR3 has 17 residues. DNA of the CDR3: TGTGCAAGTCGCTCCCGTCAGACCCTAAGCTCCTACAATGAGCAGTTCTTC. It specifies CASRSRQTLSSYNEQFF.

V gene TRBV3-1 (or the pseudogene TRBV3-2) combines with J gene TRBJ1-6, with TRBD1 identical over 9 bases. J gave up 9 bases and V 4 bases, and 1 base lay outside the gene matches. CDR1 and CDR2 (germline): LGHDT, YNNKEL (reference sequence). CDR3 length: 13 residues. CDR3 protein: CASSRDRVSPLHF. The DNA of the CDR3 is TGTGCCAGCAGCCGGGACAGGGTTTCACCCCTCCACTTT.

This clone appeared once. The rearrangement links TRBV19 to TRBJ2-7; D is unresolved. This CDR3 has 12 amino acids. V lost 2 bases and J lost 4, with 6 bases in between. Germline CDR1 LNHDA, CDR2 SQIVND (reference sequence). CDR3 residues: CASSILGYEQYF. The CDR3 bases are TGTGCCAGTAGTATACTGGGGTACGAGCAGTACTTC. Full variable domain (missing parts from reference TRBV19 and TRBJ2-7): DGGITQSPKYLFRKEGQNVTLSCEQNLNHDAMYWYRQDPGQGLRLIYYSQIVNDFQKGDIAEGYSVSREKKESFPLTVTSAQKNPTAFYLCASSILGYEQYFGPGTRLTVT.

The V call is TRBV6-5, the J call TRBJ1-5; D may be TRBD1 (5 bases). Germline assignment: CDR1 MNHEY and CDR2 SVGAGI. Trimming removed 6 bases at V and 0 bases at J, with 12 bases between. The length of the CDR3 is 15 residues. This CDR3 is CASRRGDYSNQPQHF. CDR3 sequence (DNA): TGTGCCAGCAGAAGAGGGGATTATAGCAATCAGCCCCAGCATTTT.

The chain carries TRBV10-3 and TRBJ2-3; 7 bases align to TRBD2. In germline, CDR1 is ENHRY, CDR2 SYGVKD. The CDR3 has 17 amino acids. Trimming removed 0 bases from V and 5 bases from J; junction bases left unmatched: 11. In nucleotides, the CDR3 is TGTGCCATCAGTGAGTCCGTACTAGCGTCCACAGGAGATACGCAGTATTTT. This sequence encodes CAISESVLASTGDTQYF.

The chain combines TRBV4-1 with TRBJ1-1; the match to TRBD1 covers 9 bases. Germline CDR1 MGHRA, CDR2 YSYEKL. V shed 2 bases and J 4 bases; nucleotides not matched to a gene: 8. The length of the CDR3 is 16 residues. CDR3 in amino acids: CASSQITGGSATEAFF. The CDR3, as DNA: TGCGCCAGCAGCCAAATAACAGGGGGCTCGGCCACTGAAGCTTTCTTT.

V gene TRBV4-1 combines with J gene TRBJ1-2; the D gene is possibly TRBD1 (5 bases). CDR3 length equals 12 residues. Germline loops: CDR1 MGHRA, CDR2 YSYEKL. V lost 3 bases and J lost 5, with 7 bases in between. This chain's CDR3 is CASSHRAYGYTF. The CDR3 DNA reads as TGCGCCAGCAGCCACAGGGCGTATGGCTACACCTTC.

For the CDR3, the DNA is TGTGCCATCAGTGTAACCGGGACCAAAACTACCTACGAGCAGTACTTC. It specifies CAISVTGTKTTYEQYF. This chain uses TRBV10-3 with TRBJ2-7; D might be TRBD1 or TRBD2, each matching 5 bases. Germline CDR1 ENHRY, CDR2 SYGVKD. The V end lost 4 bases, the J end lost 2 bases, and 18 bases lay between the germline ends. The CDR3 covers 16 residues.

The chain employs TRBV6-1 and TRBJ1-2; TRBD1 agrees at 8 bases. With V trimmed by 0 bases and J by 7 bases, 10 bases remained unmatched. The length of the CDR3 is 16 residues. Germline CDR1 and CDR2: MNHNS and SASEGT. This CDR3 reads CASSEAEGRGRGGYTF. DNA for the CDR3: TGTGCCAGCAGTGAAGCGGAGGGCAGGGGGCGAGGTGGCTACACCTTC.

This chain connects TRBV6-5 to TRBJ1-1, with TRBD1 as a possible D gene (5 bases). The CDR3 covers 11 residues. V was pared by 8 bases and J by 6 bases, with 10 bases between. The germline CDR1 and CDR2 sequences are MNHEY and SVGAGI. CDR3 sequence: CASHSGAEAFF. In DNA form, the CDR3 reads TGTGCCAGCCATTCGGGGGCTGAAGCTTTCTTT.

This chain connects TRBV3-1 (or the pseudogene TRBV3-2) to TRBJ2-1; 13 positions agree with TRBD2. The CDR3 runs 17 residues. V shed 0 bases, J shed 8 bases, and the junction held 7 bases outside the gene matches. Per germline, CDR1 LGHDT and CDR2 YNNKEL (reference sequence). CDR3 nucleotide sequence: TGTGCCAGCAGCCAAGATAGGACTAGCGGGAGAACCCATGAGCAGTTCTTC. Translated, it gives CASSQDRTSGRTHEQFF.